What follows describes a single T cell receptor beta chain. Other DNA sequences from this sample encode an identical CDR3 as well. Germline V gives CDR1 MNHEY, CDR2 SVGEGT. The CDR3 is 15 residues long. Trimming removed 5 bases from V and 6 bases from J; junction bases left unmatched: 11. The data were taken from a study of blood T cell repertoires in COVID-19. Study overall: Samples taken during acute and convalescent COVID-19 were collected in the United States, Italy and Spain.

Original data processing: Estimates of nucleated cell counts were drawn from the amplification of reference gene primers. Clones were sequenced by immunoSEQ multiplex PCR, and TCRdb holds only the in-frame ones, with some missing. That table is the source of V, J and clone size, and D and trimming were worked out from the DNA. Here the sample spans 8,000 to 10,000 clones, roughly 79% being singletons. Sequenced sample: peripheral blood. The receptor was derived from a human donor in a cohort sampled during active COVID-19. The rearrangement links TRBV6-2 or TRBV6-3 to TRBJ1-2; 8 bases map to TRBD1. CDR3 residues: CASSRRTGRLDGYTF. The DNA for the CDR3 is TGTGCCAGCAGTCGACGGACAGGGAGATTAGATGGCTACACCTTC.